The 25 T cell receptor beta chains given below trace back to one sample, sequenced in a study of T cell responses to AZD1222 COVID-19 vaccine. Clones were read by immunoSEQ multiplex PCR, and TCRdb kept only the in-frame ones, dropping some. The table records 100,000 to 150,000 clones, around 85% of them present only once. Material: peripheral blood, obtained 28 days after the second AZD1222 dose. The receptors stem from an adult who received the AZD1222 COVID-19 vaccine.

This clone was found once. The chain has TRBV6-5 and TRBJ2-7; 7 bases fit TRBD2. The CDR3 consists of 15 residues. Germline CDR1 reads MNHEY; CDR2 reads SVGAGI. V lost 6 bases to trimming and J lost 3 bases; unmatched junction nucleotides: 11. CDR3 amino acids: CASRAAGALLYEQYF. DNA of the CDR3: TGTGCCAGCAGGGCGGCGGGAGCGCTTCTCTACGAGCAGTACTTC.

This clone was observed a handful of times. CDR3 in DNA: TGCGCCAGCAGCCATGGTAGCGGGGGGTCCCAAGAGACCCAGTACTTC. Translation gives CASSHGSGGSQETQYF. The chain has TRBV4-1 and TRBJ2-5, with 10 bases matching TRBD2. The V segment lost 3 bases and the J segment 1 base; nucleotides outside the gene matches: 5. CDR3 size: 16 residues. Per germline, CDR1 MGHRA and CDR2 YSYEKL.

The chain has TRBV19 and TRBJ1-1; D unclear. The CDR3 is 14 amino acids. V was trimmed by 9 bases and J by 0 bases, leaving 14 bases between them. Germline V gene lookup returns CDR1 LNHDA and CDR2 SQIVND (reference sequence). CDR3 nucleotides: TGTGCCAGCTTAGACACAAGGTTGAACACTGAAGCTTTCTTT. This gives the protein CASLDTRLNTEAFF.

This chain joins TRBV5-1 and TRBJ1-3; a weak D match, TRBD1 (6 bases). This CDR3 has 15 amino acids. The V end was cut by 0 bases, the J end by 4 bases, with 11 bases between. Germline CDR1 SGHRS, CDR2 YFSETQ. The CDR3 sequence is CASSLGGQQGNTIYF. The CDR3 coding sequence is TGCGCCAGCAGCTTGGGAGGACAGCAGGGAAACACCATATATTTT.

This chain uses TRBV19 with TRBJ1-3, with D maybe TRBD1 (6 bases). Deletions cut 7 bases from V and 3 bases from J, with 13 bases between. The CDR3 length is 14 residues. Germline V gene sequence: CDR1 LNHDA, CDR2 SQIVND (reference sequence). CDR3 sequence reads: CASTLDSFGNTIYF. As DNA, the CDR3 is TGTGCCAGTACCCTGGACAGTTTTGGAAACACCATATATTTT.

V is TRBV27 and J is TRBJ1-6, with TRBD1 as a possible D gene (5 bases). Deletions cut 2 bases from V and 14 bases from J, with 25 bases between. The CDR3 totals 17 residues. Germline V gene data show CDR1 as MNHEY and CDR2 as SMNVEV (reference sequence). The CDR3 reads CASSLGGWAPLGVTLHF. In nucleotides, the CDR3 is TGTGCCAGCAGTTTAGGGGGATGGGCGCCCTTAGGTGTTACCCTCCACTTT.

V and J are TRBV4-1 and TRBJ1-1; 10 bases line up with TRBD1. The V and J ends lost 9 bases and 3 bases, in that order; junction bases with no gene match: 10. This CDR3 is 15 amino acids long. Germline lookup yields CDR1 MGHRA and CDR2 YSYEKL. The CDR3 region is CASGGQGTFYTEAFF. As DNA, the CDR3 is TGCGCCAGTGGGGGACAGGGGACTTTCTACACTGAAGCTTTCTTT.

The J gene is TRBJ2-2, the V gene TRBV5-1, with D possibly TRBD2 on 6 matching bases. The V and J ends lost 0 bases and 3 bases respectively, with 9 bases between them. The CDR3 has 15 residues. Germline values: CDR1 SGHRS, CDR2 YFSETQ. CDR3: CASSLVGGDTGELFF. CDR3 bases: TGCGCCAGCAGCTTGGTCGGCGGGGACACCGGGGAGCTGTTTTTT.

The CDR3 DNA reads TGTGCCAGCAGCACCGGGACTAGCTGGTATGAGCAGTTCTTC. It translates to CASSTGTSWYEQFF. The J gene is TRBJ2-1, the V gene TRBV5-5, with 9 bases matching TRBD2. Germline CDR1 and CDR2: SGHKS and YYEKEE (reference sequence). The length of the CDR3 is 14 residues. The V and J ends lost 4 bases and 8 bases, in that order; junction bases with no gene match: 7.

The V call is TRBV2, the J call TRBJ1-2, with 8 bases identical to TRBD1. After removal of 8 bases from V and 5 bases from J, the junction contained 13 bases not matched to a gene. Germline-derived CDR1 and CDR2 are SNHLY and FYNNEI. The CDR3 sequence is 15 residues long. CDR3 sequence: CASYRGATVMYGYTF. The CDR3 bases are TGTGCCAGCTACAGGGGGGCCACGGTAATGTATGGCTACACCTTC.

The rearrangement links TRBV9 to TRBJ1-1; unclear D gene. CDR1 and CDR2 (germline): SGDLS, YYNGEE. V was trimmed by 0 bases and J by 0 bases, leaving 6 bases between them. This CDR3 is built from 14 residues. CDR3 loop: CASSVGHLNTEAFF. In DNA form, the CDR3 reads TGTGCCAGCAGCGTAGGGCACTTGAACACTGAAGCTTTCTTT.

The chain uses TRBV28 and TRBJ2-5, with 7 nucleotides matching TRBD1. Germline loops: CDR1 MDHEN, CDR2 SYDVKM. Trimming at V came to 5 bases and at J to 4 bases, leaving 7 bases not matched to a gene. The CDR3 consists of 14 residues. CDR3 loop: CASSETGQVETQYF. CDR3 coding DNA: TGTGCCAGCAGTGAGACAGGGCAGGTAGAGACCCAGTACTTC.

The V and J genes are TRBV19 and TRBJ1-1; D is perhaps TRBD1 (6 bases). V lost 10 bases to trimming and J lost 5 bases, with 11 bases between them. CDR3 length: 11 residues. Germline CDR1 LNHDA, CDR2 SQIVND (reference sequence). The CDR3 here is CATQGWTEAFF. In DNA form, the CDR3 reads TGTGCCACTCAGGGGTGGACTGAAGCTTTCTTT. The full variable domain, its missing parts supplied by reference TRBV19 and TRBJ1-1, is DGGITQSPKYLFRKEGQNVTLSCEQNLNHDAMYWYRQDPGQGLRLIYYSQIVNDFQKGDIAEGYSVSREKKESFPLTVTSAQKNPTAFYLCATQGWTEAFFGQGTRLTVV.

The V call is TRBV12-3 or TRBV12-4, the J call TRBJ1-1; D ambiguous. The CDR3 has 13 residues. The V end was cut by 1 base, the J end by 5 bases, with 8 bases between. This CDR3 is CASSLVARTEAFF. The CDR3 DNA is TGTGCCAGCAGTTTAGTCGCGCGAACTGAAGCTTTCTTT.

The rearrangement links TRBV11-3 to TRBJ2-5; D is possibly TRBD2 (5 bases). The germline V gene has CDR1 SGHNT and CDR2 YENEEA. This CDR3 is built from 14 residues. The V end was cut by 5 bases, the J end by 0 bases, with 10 bases between. CDR3 nucleotides: TGTGCCAGCAGCCCTCCGGACTACCAAGAGACCCAGTACTTC. It specifies CASSPPDYQETQYF.

This chain uses TRBV7-9 with TRBJ2-5; 8 bases are a match to TRBD1. With 6 bases clipped from V and 4 bases from J, the junction kept 10 bases outside the gene matches. The germline CDR1 and CDR2 sequences are SEHNR and FQNEAQ (reference sequence). This CDR3 comprises 15 residues. The DNA for the CDR3 is TGTGCCAGCAGTCGAGAGACAGGGGTGAGAGAGACCCAGTACTTC. Its translation: CASSRETGVRETQYF.

The rearrangement uses TRBV7-9 and TRBJ1-4; D not certain. V shed 2 bases and J shed 3 bases, with 7 bases lying between them. The CDR3 sequence is 14 residues long. CDR1 is SEHNR, CDR2 FQNEAQ, per germline (reference sequence). In DNA form, the CDR3 reads TGTGCCAGCAGCTTACTACAACCTAATGAAAAACTGTTTTTT. Translation: CASSLLQPNEKLFF.

V usage is TRBV10-1 and J usage is TRBJ2-5; D is perhaps TRBD1 (5 bases). This CDR3 has 16 residues. V was pared by 2 bases and J by 3 bases, with 16 bases between. In germline, CDR1 is WNHNN, CDR2 SYGVQD (reference sequence). CDR3 coding DNA: TGCGCCAGCAGTGAGCCGACAGCTGACGAGGAAGAGACCCAGTACTTC. Its translation: CASSEPTADEEETQYF.

V usage is TRBV9 and J usage is TRBJ2-3; tentatively, D is TRBD2 (6 bases). V gave up 4 bases and J gave up 6 bases, with 12 bases separating them. The CDR3 contains 13 residues. The germline CDR1 and CDR2 sequences are SGDLS and YYNGEE. DNA of the CDR3: TGTGCCAGCAGCCTCCGACTAGACGATACGCAGTATTTT. Residues: CASSLRLDDTQYF.

This rearrangement joins TRBV3-1 (or the pseudogene TRBV3-2) to TRBJ2-2; D perhaps matches TRBD1 (6 bases). The CDR3 length is 12 residues. CDR1 LGHDT and CDR2 YNNKEL come from the germline V gene (reference sequence). Deletions cut 8 bases from V and 4 bases from J, with 8 bases between. CDR3 bases: TGTGCCAGCGGGGGCCTCACCGGGGAGCTGTTTTTT. Encoded protein: CASGGLTGELFF.

V and J are TRBV7-9 and TRBJ2-5, with D unresolved. The CDR3 runs to 13 residues. Germline-derived CDR1 and CDR2 are SEHNR and FQNEAQ (reference sequence). Trimming pared 1 base from V and 5 bases from J, leaving 8 bases between. CDR3 nucleotides: TGTGCCAGCAGCTTAGGTGGGTTTGAGACCCAGTACTTC. This translates into CASSLGGFETQYF.

The J gene is TRBJ2-3, the V gene TRBV3-1 (or the pseudogene TRBV3-2); 11 positions match TRBD2. The CDR3 is made up of 16 amino acids. Germline CDR1 is LGHDT and CDR2 is YNNKEL (reference sequence). With 4 bases clipped from V and 1 base from J, the junction kept 4 bases outside the gene matches. CDR3 in amino acids: CASSPLLAGGTDTQYF. Written as DNA, the CDR3 is TGTGCCAGCAGCCCATTACTAGCGGGGGGCACAGATACGCAGTATTTT.

This clone has a handful of counts. The chain links TRBV5-1 to TRBJ1-5; D not resolved. There are 15 residues in the CDR3. Germline CDR1 is SGHRS and CDR2 is YFSETQ. Trimming took off 2 bases at V and 0 bases at J, with 9 bases between the two ends. The CDR3 reads CASSFQPDSNQPQHF. The CDR3, as DNA: TGCGCCAGCAGCTTCCAGCCCGATAGCAATCAGCCCCAGCATTTT.

This chain links TRBV30 with TRBJ1-1; no clear D. Per the germline V gene, CDR1 is GTSNPN and CDR2 is SVGIG (reference sequence). Trimming shortened V by 3 bases and J by 1 base, and 9 bases separated the two germline ends. The CDR3 covers 13 residues. Here the CDR3 reads CAWRNNGNTEAFF. The CDR3 bases are TGTGCCTGGAGGAACAATGGGAACACTGAAGCTTTCTTT. The entire variable domain, with the rest obtained from reference TRBV30 and TRBJ1-1, is as follows: SQTIHQWPATLVQPVGSPLSLECTVEGTSNPNLYWYRQAAGRGLQLLFYSVGIGQISSEVPQNLSASRPQDRQFILSSKKLLLSDSGFYLCAWRNNGNTEAFFGQGTRLTVV.

The rearrangement uses TRBV29-1 and TRBJ2-3; 8 positions match TRBD1. Trimming removed 6 bases from V and 6 bases from J; junction bases left unmatched: 8. Per the germline V gene, CDR1 is SQVTM and CDR2 is ANQGSEA. This CDR3 is 13 amino acids long. For the CDR3, the DNA is TGCAGCGTAAGGACAGGGAGTGTGGATACGCAGTATTTT. Translation: CSVRTGSVDTQYF.